This T cell receptor (beta chain) was profiled in a study of shared clonotypes between healthy human individuals. This clone showed up just a few times. Sequenced by immunoSEQ multiplex PCR; TCRdb stores in-frame clones only, minus some. This repertoire shows 450,000 or so clones, approximately 80% found once; its top ten account for about 12%. With V trimmed by 4 bases and J by 2 bases, 4 bases remained unmatched. CDR3 length equals 14 residues. The germline V gene has CDR1 SGHRS and CDR2 YFSETQ. This receptor was obtained from a woman aged 40-49 years in good health. Some clones in this sample may be carry-over from other donors' samples. The specimen sequenced was PBMCs. The chain joins TRBV5-1 to TRBJ2-7, with 9 bases matching TRBD1. The CDR3 coding sequence is TGCGCCAGCAGCCCTCGGACAGGGGCCTACGAGCAGTACTTC. This codes for CASSPRTGAYEQYF.